Each of the 24 T cell receptor beta chains below was sequenced from the same sample in a study of T-cell memory formation after mild COVID-19. TCRdb analysed the 5' RACE reads with MiXCR anew, one entry per CDR3 protein. The repertoire holds approximately 400,000 distinct CDR3 sequences, roughly 24% seen once, with around 8.7% in the top ten. Sequenced input: PBMCs or a T cell subset sorted from them (not recorded which). Source of these receptors: an adult woman who had mild COVID-19 (a few samples of this study predate the infection). Cell type and time point are not known.

This clonotype was detected only a few times. The V gene is TRBV3-1, the J gene TRBJ1-2; D not resolved. From germline, CDR1 is LGHDT and CDR2 YNNKEL (reference sequence). CDR3 length equals 14 residues. V was cut by 0 bases and J by 0 bases, with 5 bases left in between. CDR3 residues: CASSQELANYGYTF. The CDR3 DNA reads TGTGCCAGCAGCCAAGAGCTAGCTAACTATGGCTACACCTTC.

The chain couples TRBV30 to TRBJ2-7; no firm D call. The V gene lost 0 bases and the J gene lost 4 bases, with 13 bases spanning the gap. The CDR3 contains 14 residues. CDR1 and CDR2 from the germline V gene are GTSNPN and SVGIG (reference sequence). CDR3: CAWSVFEPEYEQYF. The CDR3 DNA is TGTGCCTGGAGTGTGTTTGAACCAGAGTACGAGCAGTACTTC.

The gene calls are TRBV27 and TRBJ1-2; a possible D gene is TRBD1 (6 bases). CDR1 and CDR2 (germline): MNHEY, SMNVEV (reference sequence). The CDR3 sequence is 15 residues long. The ends were cut back, 1 base at V and 2 bases at J, with 11 bases in the middle. CDR3 nucleotides: TGTGCCAGCAGTTTATACCCGACAGGCAACTATGGCTACACCTTC. Translated: CASSLYPTGNYGYTF.

This clonotype was detected a few times. V and J are TRBV19 and TRBJ1-5, with TRBD1 matching 7 bases. Germline CDR1 LNHDA, CDR2 SQIVND (reference sequence). The CDR3 loop spans 15 amino acids. V shed 5 bases, J shed 5 bases, and the junction held 9 bases outside the gene matches. CDR3 sequence (DNA): TGTGCCAGTAGTCAGGGGACAGCCTACTATCAGCCCCAGCATTTT. Protein product: CASSQGTAYYQPQHF.

The table lists this clonotype with a few counts. The genes are TRBV7-9 and TRBJ2-3; D is unclear. Germline CDR1 is SEHNR and CDR2 is FQNEAQ (reference sequence). This CDR3 is 12 amino acids long. The V gene lost 4 bases and the J gene lost 6 bases, with 8 bases spanning the gap. The CDR3 is CASSWVRDTQYF. In DNA form, the CDR3 reads TGTGCCAGCAGCTGGGTTCGGGATACGCAGTATTTT. The full variable domain, with the rest looked up from reference TRBV7-9 and TRBJ2-3, is DTGVSQNPRHKITKRGQNVTFRCDPISEHNRLYWYRQTLGQGPEFLTYFQNEAQLEKSRLLSDRFSAERPKGSFSTLEIQRTEQGDSAMYLCASSWVRDTQYFGPGTRLTVL.

This clonotype was seen ten or more times. V gene TRBV27 combines with J gene TRBJ2-1; 7 bases align to TRBD2. The CDR3 consists of 15 residues. V lost 5 bases, J lost 3 bases, and 7 bases stayed unmatched. The germline V gene has CDR1 MNHEY and CDR2 SMNVEV (reference sequence). The CDR3 DNA follows: TGTGCCAGCAGTCTCTCAGCGGGGAACTACAATGAGCAGTTCTTC. This sequence encodes CASSLSAGNYNEQFF.

This clonotype occurred a few times. V usage is TRBV12-5 and J usage is TRBJ2-2, with TRBD2 matching 10 bases. CDR3 length: 15 amino acids. Germline CDR1 reads LGHNT; CDR2 reads FRNRAP. Trimming at V came to 4 bases and at J to 1 base, leaving 0 bases not matched to a gene. The CDR3 DNA sequence: TGTGCTAGTGGTTGGACTAGCGGGAACACCGGGGAGCTGTTTTTT. As protein: CASGWTSGNTGELFF.

The genes are TRBV11-2 and TRBJ1-1; D gene unclear. V dropped 5 bases and J dropped 4 bases, with 14 bases sitting between them. Germline lookup yields CDR1 SGHAT and CDR2 FQNNGV. The CDR3 consists of 14 residues. The CDR3 region has the DNA TGTGCCAGCAGCCCTCACTTCAGCATCACTGAAGCTTTCTTT. Protein: CASSPHFSITEAFF.

The CDR3 region has the DNA TGTGCCACGAGAGTCGGGGACAGGGGATTCAGGGATTCACCCCTCCACTTT. Protein product: CATRVGDRGFRDSPLHF. The chain combines TRBV6-5 with TRBJ1-6; 10 nucleotides align to TRBD1. The CDR3 consists of 17 residues. Trimming at V came to 10 bases and at J to 8 bases, leaving 17 bases not matched to a gene. Looked up from germline, CDR1 is MNHEY and CDR2 is SVGAGI.

The CDR3 protein is CASSLGGGTGNTIYF. The CDR3 DNA reads as TGTGCCAGCAGCTTAGGCGGGGGGACTGGAAACACCATATATTTT. The chain employs TRBV7-8 and TRBJ1-3; possible D gene TRBD1, 5 bases. The germline V and J ends were trimmed by 1 base and 2 bases, with 9 bases remaining between them. CDR3 length equals 15 residues. Germline V CDR1 and CDR2: SGHVS, FQNEAQ. Based on the CDR3 plus reference TRBV7-8 and TRBJ1-3, the full variable domain is GAGVSQSPRYKVAKRGQDVALRCDPISGHVSLFWYQQALGQGPEFLTYFQNEAQLDKSGLPSDRFFAERPEGSVSTLKIQRTQQEDSAVYLCASSLGGGTGNTIYFGEGSWLTVV.

This clonotype has at least ten counts. The chain links TRBV7-2 to TRBJ2-3; 9 bases match TRBD2. This CDR3 comprises 16 residues. V lost 3 bases and J lost 3; bases outside the gene matches: 7. CDR1 is SGHTA, CDR2 FQGNSA, per germline. CDR3 residues: CASSLALSGGTDTQYF. The CDR3 coding sequence is TGTGCCAGCAGCTTGGCCCTTAGCGGGGGTACAGATACGCAGTATTTT.

This clonotype was seen more than once but under ten times. Germline is not matched at one junction end, which may reflect a read error. This CDR3 is CASGLVNEQFF. The CDR3 coding sequence is TGTGCTAGTGGTCTGGTTAATGAGCAGTTCTTC. The V gene is TRBV12-5, the J gene TRBJ2-1; unclear D gene. The CDR3 runs to 11 residues. Germline V gene sequence: CDR1 LGHNT, CDR2 FRNRAP.

The chain employs TRBV7-6 and TRBJ2-2, with 10 bases matching TRBD2. The CDR3 consists of 16 residues. Trimming at V came to 5 bases and at J to 7 bases, leaving 10 bases not matched to a gene. The germline gives CDR1 SGHVS, CDR2 FNYEAQ. Written as DNA, the CDR3 is TGTGCCAGCAGCCCCGGGGCTAGCGGGAGACACGGGGAGCTGTTTTTT. As protein: CASSPGASGRHGELFF.

This chain uses TRBV3-1 with TRBJ2-3; the match to TRBD1 covers 7 bases. The junction had 15 bases not matched to a gene; V was cut back by 5 bases and J by 4 bases. The CDR3 extends over 17 amino acids. Per germline, CDR1 LGHDT and CDR2 YNNKEL (reference sequence). CDR3 in amino acids: CASSAEWDRTHPDTQYF. CDR3 DNA: TGTGCCAGCAGCGCCGAATGGGACAGAACCCACCCAGATACGCAGTATTTT.

This clonotype was counted only a few times. V and J are TRBV21-1 and TRBJ2-7; TRBD1 was called by the table and not checked on the DNA. TRBV21-1 is flagged as a pseudogene. The length of the CDR3 is 18 residues. As DNA, the CDR3 is TGTGCCAGCAGCAAAGCGGGGACAGTTACTCATCACTCCTACGAGCAGTACTTC. Protein product: CASSKAGTVTHHSYEQYF.

This clonotype has ten or more counts. This chain connects TRBV5-6 to TRBJ2-1; unclear D gene. This CDR3 has 13 residues. V dropped 0 bases and J dropped 6 bases, with 7 bases sitting between them. The germline V gene encodes CDR1 SGHDT and CDR2 YYEEEE. CDR3 in amino acids: CASSLADANEQFF. CDR3 in DNA: TGTGCCAGCAGCTTGGCGGACGCCAATGAGCAGTTCTTC.

The chain combines TRBV29-1 with TRBJ1-2; 9 nucleotides line up with TRBD1. The CDR3 spans 14 residues. V lost 3 bases, J lost 5 bases, and 7 bases stayed unmatched. CDR1 and CDR2 (germline): SQVTM, ANQGSEA. Here the CDR3 DNA reads TGCAGCGTTGAGGGGACAGGGAGAACTTATGGCTACACCTTC. Its translation is CSVEGTGRTYGYTF.

There are a few counts of this clonotype. The rearrangement joins TRBV9 to TRBJ2-7, with D perhaps TRBD1 or TRBD2 (6 bases each). V was clipped by 0 bases and J by 5 bases, with 15 bases between them. Looked up from germline, CDR1 is SGDLS and CDR2 is YYNGEE. This CDR3 contains 15 residues. The CDR3 DNA is TGTGCCAGCAGCGTAGATGGGGGGCGTATCGACGAGCAGTACTTC. Its protein is CASSVDGGRIDEQYF.

J is TRBJ2-7 and V is TRBV12-3 or TRBV12-4; 11 bases fit TRBD2. Losses at the gene ends were 5 bases for V and 6 bases for J; bases not matched to a gene: 6. The CDR3 consists of 14 residues. The CDR3 spells CASSPSGGRSEQYF. The CDR3 bases are TGTGCCAGCAGTCCTAGCGGGGGGAGGTCCGAGCAGTACTTC.

This clonotype appeared a few times. The chain recombines TRBV29-1 with TRBJ1-1, with D unclear. CDR1 is SQVTM, CDR2 ANQGSEA, per germline. The CDR3 loop spans 11 amino acids. V dropped 6 bases and J dropped 1 base, with 6 bases sitting between them. The DNA for the CDR3 is TGCAGCGTCCAGCGGAACACTGAAGCTTTCTTT. Protein: CSVQRNTEAFF. The whole variable domain, filled in from reference TRBV29-1 and TRBJ1-1, reads SAVISQKPSRDICQRGTSLTIQCQVDSQVTMMFWYRQQPGQSLTLIATANQGSEATYESGFVIDKFPISRPNLTFSTLTVSNMSPEDSSIYLCSVQRNTEAFFGQGTRLTVV.

A few counts support this clonotype. The genes are TRBV12-3 or TRBV12-4 and TRBJ1-2, with D unresolved. The V end lost 7 bases, the J end lost 2 bases, and 8 bases lay between the germline ends. The CDR3 totals 12 residues. The CDR3 sequence: CASKTANYGYTF. CDR3 DNA sequence: TGTGCCAGCAAAACAGCAAACTATGGCTACACCTTC.

There are a few counts of this clonotype. The chain couples TRBV5-1 to TRBJ1-4; no definite D call. This CDR3 is 14 amino acids long. V lost 4 bases, J lost 1 base, and 8 bases lay in between. Germline CDR1 SGHRS, CDR2 YFSETQ. The CDR3 region is CASSPSGTNEKLFF. As DNA, the CDR3 is TGCGCCAGCAGCCCCTCGGGAACTAATGAAAAACTGTTTTTT.

The chain is built from TRBV6-1 and TRBJ1-5; TRBD1 is a possible D gene (5 bases). The CDR3 loop spans 15 amino acids. The V end was cut by 0 bases, the J end by 6 bases, with 12 bases between. Germline CDR1 is MNHNS and CDR2 is SASEGT. The CDR3 region is CASSEASRGGQPQHF. As DNA, the CDR3 is TGTGCCAGCAGTGAAGCTTCAAGGGGAGGTCAGCCCCAGCATTTT.

This chain joins TRBV4-2 and TRBJ2-1; D remains unclear. CDR1 is LGHNA, CDR2 YNFKEQ, per germline. V gave up 5 bases and J gave up 8 bases, with 10 bases separating them. The CDR3 contains 12 residues. DNA of the CDR3: TGTGCCAGCAGCAACCTCGCACATGAGCAGTTCTTC. This sequence encodes CASSNLAHEQFF.